The T cell receptor beta chain described here comes from a study of T cell responses to AZD1222 COVID-19 vaccine. Study-wide findings and caveats: Regions left unmutated in variants are reportedly the target of nearly half of spike-specific TCRs. Repertoires in all cases were sampled only once the peak T cell response had passed.

Clones were sequenced by immunoSEQ multiplex PCR, and TCRdb holds only the in-frame ones, with some missing. The sample yields roughly 100,000 clones, 89% seen once. The V end lost 4 bases, the J end lost 0 bases, and 21 bases lay between the germline ends. The germline gives CDR1 GTSNPN, CDR2 SVGIG (reference sequence). There are 17 residues in the CDR3. This clone was seen only once. What it binds is unknown. The chain carries TRBV30 and TRBJ1-2, with a tentative D call TRBD1 (6 bases). The TCR sequence derives from an adult who received the AZD1222 COVID-19 vaccine. Source: peripheral blood, taken 28 days after the second AZD1222 dose. CDR3 bases: TGTGCCTGGACCCGGGATGCCAGGGGACCTTCTAACTATGGCTACACCTTC. Protein product: CAWTRDARGPSNYGYTF.